Given below is one TCR beta chain in context. This record comes from a study of CD8+CD57+ T cells in acquired aplastic anemia. Study at large: Quantities of DNA derived from sorted CD4+ and CD8+ cells averaged approximately 3 ug.

Individuals selected for sequencing had exhibited CD8+CD57+ cell expansion on flow cytometry. Patients were untreated when blood was sampled. This CDR3 is 13 amino acids long. With 5 bases removed from V and 11 bases from J, the gap between germline ends came to 18 bases. Germline CDR1 reads SGHTA; CDR2 reads FQGNSA. Investigators profiled TCR beta VDJ and CDR3 from genomic DNA template. TCRdb used MiXCR to reprocess the reads, holding one entry per CDR3 protein. The sample gives roughly 250,000 distinct CDR3 sequences, approximately 79% of which show up once; about two fifths is in the top ten. The TCR comes from a human donor with aplastic anemia. This chain connects TRBV7-2 to TRBJ1-2; D remains unclear. The source material was sorted CD4+, CD8+, or CD8+CD57+ T cells (not recorded which) from PBMCs. CDR3 protein: CASSLGPLREYTF. Written as DNA, the CDR3 is TGTGCCAGCAGCCTAGGCCCCTTACGTGAGTACACCTTC. The whole variable domain, filled in from reference TRBV7-2 and TRBJ1-2, reads GAGVSQSPSNKVTEKGKDVELRCDPISGHTALYWYRQSLGQGLEFLIYFQGNSAPDKSGLPSDRFSAERTGGSVSTLTIQRTQQEDSAVYLCASSLGPLREYTFGSGTRLTVV.